The 23 T cell receptor beta chains below come from one sample, sequenced in a study of CD8 T cells in ankylosing spondylitis. TCRdb called the 5' RACE reads again in MiXCR, with one record for every CDR3 protein. The profile shows 250,000 to 300,000 distinct CDR3 sequences, about 19% of them singletons. What was sequenced was blood, either unsorted or a sorted T cell fraction (not recorded which). The source is a male donor with ankylosing spondylitis or in good health (not recorded which).

The chain uses TRBV12-3 or TRBV12-4 and TRBJ2-1; 9 nucleotides agree with TRBD2. CDR3 length: 17 residues. Trimming took 5 bases from V and 8 from J; bases not matched to a gene: 16. The CDR3: CASSPPTSGRRGDEQFF. CDR3 nucleotides: TGTGCCAGCAGTCCCCCGACAAGCGGGAGGAGGGGCGATGAGCAGTTCTTC.

The CDR3 is CASSYPLKEIGVNEKLFF. In nucleotides, the CDR3 is TGTGCCAGCAGTTACCCACTAAAGGAAATTGGGGTTAATGAAAAACTGTTTTTT. V and J are TRBV6-5 and TRBJ1-4; no definite D call. Germline V CDR1 and CDR2: MNHEY, SVGAGI. V was shortened by 2 bases and J by 4 bases, with 20 bases between the two germline ends. The CDR3 is 18 residues long.

This clonotype has at least ten counts. The chain recombines TRBV6-2 or TRBV6-3 with TRBJ2-5; no firm D call. V lost 4 bases and J lost 2, with 8 bases in between. The germline gives CDR1 MNHEY, CDR2 SVGEGT. CDR3 length equals 13 residues. The CDR3 coding sequence is TGTGCCAGCAGTTCTACACCGCAAGAGACCCAGTACTTC. Its protein product is CASSSTPQETQYF.

This clonotype appeared a few times. V gene TRBV12-3 or TRBV12-4 combines with J gene TRBJ2-6; tentative D call: TRBD1 (5 bases). The CDR3 sequence is 17 residues long. V gave up 1 base and J gave up 0 bases, with 10 bases separating them. This CDR3 is CASSLGIRASGANVLTF. Written as DNA, the CDR3 is TGTGCCAGCAGTTTAGGGATCAGGGCCTCTGGGGCCAACGTCCTGACTTTC.

Of note for this clonotype: A much bigger clone sits one base away, suggesting this may be a read error. The gene calls are TRBV5-1 and TRBJ1-1; no definite D call. Per the germline V gene, CDR1 is SGHRS and CDR2 is YFSETQ. The CDR3 totals 13 residues. DNA for the CDR3: TGCGCCAGCAACTTGCTGGCGAACACTGAAGCTTTCTTT. The encoded protein is CASNLLANTEAFF.

This clonotype was recorded at least ten times. This rearrangement joins TRBV11-1 to TRBJ2-1, with TRBD1 as a possible D gene (7 bases). The CDR3 has 18 residues. From germline, CDR1 is SGHAT and CDR2 FQDESV (reference sequence). V dropped 5 bases and J dropped 0 bases, with 20 bases sitting between them. CDR3 sequence: CASSGGTASLSSYNEQFF. DNA of the CDR3: TGTGCCAGCAGCGGCGGGACAGCCTCCCTTAGCTCCTACAATGAGCAGTTCTTC.

The sample holds a few counts of this clonotype. The J gene is TRBJ2-1, the V gene TRBV24-1, with TRBD2 matching 8 bases. Germline V gene lookup returns CDR1 KGHDR and CDR2 SFDVKD. There are 16 residues in the CDR3. V dropped 3 bases and J dropped 0; count of bases not matched to a gene: 3. This CDR3 reads CATSDPGGSSYNEQFF. The CDR3 DNA sequence: TGTGCCACCAGTGATCCGGGGGGGAGCTCCTACAATGAGCAGTTCTTC.

The chain employs TRBV5-4 and TRBJ1-3, with unresolved D. CDR1 is SGHNT, CDR2 YYREEE, per germline (reference sequence). This CDR3 contains 16 residues. Trimming left V 4 bases short and J 4 bases short, with 18 bases between. The CDR3 coding sequence is TGTGCCAGCAGCCCCACCCCGTGGACGGTCGGAAACACCATATATTTT. This encodes CASSPTPWTVGNTIYF.

This clonotype was counted at least ten times. V usage is TRBV7-6 and J usage is TRBJ1-2; TRBD1 might be the D (5 bases). The CDR3 consists of 13 residues. From germline, CDR1 is SGHVS and CDR2 FNYEAQ. Between the trimmed V and J ends, which lost 1 base and 4 bases, there was a span of 7 bases. Here the CDR3 reads CASSLGGGYGYTF. CDR3 in DNA: TGTGCCAGCAGCTTAGGCGGGGGCTATGGCTACACCTTC.

This clonotype showed up just once. The chain links TRBV14 to TRBJ2-5, with no clear D. Germline lookup yields CDR1 SGHDN and CDR2 FVKESK. V was cut by 2 bases and J by 0 bases, with 7 bases left in between. The CDR3 consists of 14 residues. CDR3 bases: TGTGCCAGCAGCCAACACGGAAACCAAGAGACCCAGTACTTC. Its translation: CASSQHGNQETQYF. The full variable domain, with the rest looked up from reference TRBV14 and TRBJ2-5, is EAGVTQFPSHSVIEKGQTVTLRCDPISGHDNLYWYRRVMGKEIKFLLHFVKESKQDESGMPNNRFLAERTGGTYSTLKVQPAELEDSGVYFCASSQHGNQETQYFGPGTRLLVL.

This clonotype has a count of ten or more. The V gene is TRBV15, the J gene TRBJ2-5, with D perhaps TRBD1 (5 bases). The CDR3 totals 16 residues. Germline V gene lookup returns CDR1 LNHNV and CDR2 YYDKDF (reference sequence). V lost 0 bases and J 2 bases, leaving 13 bases between the germline ends. CDR3 in amino acids: CATSRDHGRVQETQYF. CDR3 sequence (DNA): TGTGCCACCAGCAGAGATCACGGCAGGGTTCAAGAGACCCAGTACTTC.

This clonotype was observed many times. The chain employs TRBV28 and TRBJ2-5; 9 bases are shared with TRBD2. The germline V gene has CDR1 MDHEN and CDR2 SYDVKM. The CDR3 is 17 residues long. J was trimmed by 2 bases and V by 5 bases; bases with no gene match: 12. CDR3 DNA sequence: TGTGCCAGCAGTCCAGCCCGGGCTAGCGGGATACAAGAGACCCAGTACTTC. Translation: CASSPARASGIQETQYF.

The rearrangement links TRBV5-1 to TRBJ2-5; 7 positions match TRBD2. With V trimmed by 5 bases and J by 4 bases, 5 bases remained unmatched. The CDR3 is 13 amino acids. The germline gives CDR1 SGHRS, CDR2 YFSETQ. In DNA, the CDR3 is TGCGCCAGCAGTGCAGCGGGGTTAGAGACCCAGTACTTC. Its protein product is CASSAAGLETQYF.

The chain carries TRBV5-6 and TRBJ2-3; 8 bases are a match to TRBD2. V lost 4 bases, J lost 7 bases, and 14 bases stayed unmatched. Germline V gives CDR1 SGHDT, CDR2 YYEEEE. This CDR3 region has 16 residues. CDR3 residues: CASSARLASAVNTQYF. DNA of the CDR3: TGTGCCAGCAGCGCTCGACTAGCGTCAGCAGTTAATACGCAGTATTTT. Full variable domain (outside the CDR3, taken from reference TRBV5-6 and TRBJ2-3): DAGVTQSPTHLIKTRGQQVTLRCSPKSGHDTVSWYQQALGQGPQFIFQYYEEEERQRGNFPDRFSGHQFPNYSSELNVNALLLGDSALYLCASSARLASAVNTQYFGPGTRLTVL.

This clonotype turned up a few times. This sequence joins TRBV20-1 and TRBJ1-1, with D unresolved. The germline V gene encodes CDR1 DFQATT and CDR2 SNEGSKA (reference sequence). Between the trimmed V and J ends, which lost 0 bases and 1 base, there was a span of 18 bases. The CDR3 loop spans 17 amino acids. CDR3 sequence reads: CSARDATLRAGNTEAFF. The DNA of the CDR3 is TGCAGTGCTAGAGATGCAACCCTTAGGGCAGGGAACACTGAAGCTTTCTTT.

The genes are TRBV3-1 and TRBJ2-1, with D possibly TRBD2 on 6 matching bases. With 3 bases removed from V and 6 bases from J, the gap between germline ends came to 15 bases. Germline V lookup: CDR1 LGHDT, CDR2 YNNKEL (reference sequence). The CDR3 extends over 15 amino acids. The CDR3 protein is CASSHGRGGGNEQFF. CDR3 coding DNA: TGTGCCAGCAGCCACGGTCGGGGAGGTGGCAATGAGCAGTTCTTC.

This rearrangement joins TRBV18 to TRBJ2-2, with D uncertain. Germline V gives CDR1 KGHSH, CDR2 LQKENI. Deletions cut 6 bases from V and 3 bases from J, with 11 bases between. CDR3 length equals 14 residues. CDR3 bases: TGTGCCAGCTCGAATAAACCGGACACCGGGGAGCTGTTTTTT. Translation: CASSNKPDTGELFF.

This clonotype was seen at least ten times. The genes are TRBV15 and TRBJ1-2; the match to TRBD1 covers 7 bases. V gave up 1 base and J gave up 3 bases; unmatched junction bases: 2. CDR3 length equals 14 residues. Germline V lookup: CDR1 LNHNV, CDR2 YYDKDF (reference sequence). For the CDR3, the DNA is TGTGCCACCAGCAGAGGAGGGGGCGACTATGGCTACACCTTC. Translated, it gives CATSRGGGDYGYTF.

The chain links TRBV20-1 to TRBJ2-1, with TRBD2 matching over 13 bases. Germline V lookup: CDR1 DFQATT, CDR2 SNEGSKA (reference sequence). This CDR3 is 14 amino acids long. After removal of 5 bases from V and 7 bases from J, the junction contained 5 bases not matched to a gene. This CDR3 is CSARLAGGRNEQFF. CDR3 in DNA: TGCAGTGCTCGACTAGCGGGAGGACGGAATGAGCAGTTCTTC.

This clonotype was counted at least ten times. Mismatch with germline at one junction end may stem from a read error. This rearrangement joins TRBV5-1 to TRBJ2-1, with 11 nucleotides matching TRBD1. CDR3 length: 15 amino acids. CDR1 is SGHRS, CDR2 YFSETQ, per germline. CDR3 bases: TGTGCCAGCAGCGGGACAGGGGGCTCCTACAATGAGCAGTTCTTC. It codes for CASSGTGGSYNEQFF.

This clonotype was seen repeatedly, ten times or more. This rearrangement joins TRBV6-1 to TRBJ1-1; D uncertain. The CDR3 contains 13 residues. Deletions cut 2 bases from V and 11 bases from J, with 15 bases between. The germline V gene has CDR1 MNHNS and CDR2 SASEGT. CDR3 amino acids: CASSERNGQWAFF. The CDR3, as DNA: TGTGCCAGCAGTGAAAGGAACGGTCAGTGGGCTTTCTTT.

The chain joins TRBV7-8 to TRBJ2-3, with 15 bases aligning to TRBD2. The CDR3 length is 18 residues. V shed 5 bases and J 0 bases; nucleotides not matched to a gene: 6. CDR1 SGHVS and CDR2 FQNEAQ come from the germline V gene. The CDR3 DNA is TGTGCCAGCAGCCCTCGGACTAGCGGGGGGGCTAGCACAGATACGCAGTATTTT. Its translation: CASSPRTSGGASTDTQYF.

The V gene is TRBV6-5, the J gene TRBJ2-1, with 9 bases matching TRBD2. CDR1 and CDR2 (germline): MNHEY, SVGAGI. The junction had 3 bases not matched to a gene; V was cut back by 0 bases and J by 9 bases. The CDR3 has 14 residues. Here the CDR3 reads CASSYSRTSVEQFF. CDR3 in DNA: TGTGCCAGCAGTTACTCCCGGACTAGCGTTGAGCAGTTCTTC.